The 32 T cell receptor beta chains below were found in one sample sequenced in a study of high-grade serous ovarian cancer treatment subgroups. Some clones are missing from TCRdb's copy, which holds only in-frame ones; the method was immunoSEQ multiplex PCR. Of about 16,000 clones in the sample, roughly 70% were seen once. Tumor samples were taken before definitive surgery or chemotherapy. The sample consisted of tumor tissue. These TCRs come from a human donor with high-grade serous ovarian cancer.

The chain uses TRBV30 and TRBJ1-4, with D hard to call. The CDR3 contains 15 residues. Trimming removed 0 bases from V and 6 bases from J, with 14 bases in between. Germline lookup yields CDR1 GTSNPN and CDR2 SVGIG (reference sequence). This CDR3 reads CAWSVGGPLDEKLFF. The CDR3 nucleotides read TGTGCCTGGAGTGTAGGCGGGCCGTTGGATGAAAAACTGTTTTTT. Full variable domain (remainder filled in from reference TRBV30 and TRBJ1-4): SQTIHQWPATLVQPVGSPLSLECTVEGTSNPNLYWYRQAAGRGLQLLFYSVGIGQISSEVPQNLSASRPQDRQFILSSKKLLLSDSGFYLCAWSVGGPLDEKLFFGSGTQLSVL.

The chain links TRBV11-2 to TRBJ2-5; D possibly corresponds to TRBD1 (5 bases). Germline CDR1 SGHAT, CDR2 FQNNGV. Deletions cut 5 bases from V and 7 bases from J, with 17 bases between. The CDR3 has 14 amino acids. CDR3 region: CASSTSGPRGTQYF. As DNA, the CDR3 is TGTGCCAGCAGCACCTCCGGACCTAGGGGGACCCAGTACTTC.

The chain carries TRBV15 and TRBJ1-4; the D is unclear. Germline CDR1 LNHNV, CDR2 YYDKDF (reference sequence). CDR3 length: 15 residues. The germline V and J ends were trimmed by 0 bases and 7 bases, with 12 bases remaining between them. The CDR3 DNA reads TGTGCCACCAGCAGAGATGGCCGGGAGCCTGAAAAACTGTTTTTT. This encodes CATSRDGREPEKLFF.

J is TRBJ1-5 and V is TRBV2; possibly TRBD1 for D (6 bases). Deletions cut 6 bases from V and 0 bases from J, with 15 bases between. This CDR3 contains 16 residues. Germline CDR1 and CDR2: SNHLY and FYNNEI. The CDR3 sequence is CASRTGGGYSNQPQHF. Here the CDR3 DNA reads TGTGCCAGCAGGACAGGTGGCGGGTATAGCAATCAGCCCCAGCATTTT. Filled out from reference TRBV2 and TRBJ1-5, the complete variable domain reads EPEVTQTPSHQVTQMGQEVILRCVPISNHLYFYWYRQILGQKVEFLVSFYNNEISEKSEIFDDQFSVERPDGSNFTLKIRSTKLEDSAMYFCASRTGGGYSNQPQHFGDGTRLSIL.

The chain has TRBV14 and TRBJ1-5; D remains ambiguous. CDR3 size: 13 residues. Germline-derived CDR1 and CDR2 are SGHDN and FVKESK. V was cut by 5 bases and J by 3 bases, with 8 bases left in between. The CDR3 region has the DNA TGTGCCAGCAGCTGGGCAGCCAATCAGCCCCAGCATTTT. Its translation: CASSWAANQPQHF.

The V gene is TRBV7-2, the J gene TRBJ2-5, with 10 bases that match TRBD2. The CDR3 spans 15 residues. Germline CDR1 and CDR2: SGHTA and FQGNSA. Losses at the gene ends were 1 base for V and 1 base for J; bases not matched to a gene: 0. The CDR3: CASSLGTSGQETQYF. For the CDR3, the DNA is TGTGCCAGCAGCTTAGGGACTAGCGGCCAAGAGACCCAGTACTTC.

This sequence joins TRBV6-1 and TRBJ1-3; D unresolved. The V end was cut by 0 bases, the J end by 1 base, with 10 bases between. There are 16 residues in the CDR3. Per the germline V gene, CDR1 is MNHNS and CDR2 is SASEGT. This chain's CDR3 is CASSEALRGSGNTIYF. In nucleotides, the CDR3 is TGTGCCAGCAGTGAAGCGCTTCGGGGATCTGGAAACACCATATATTTT.

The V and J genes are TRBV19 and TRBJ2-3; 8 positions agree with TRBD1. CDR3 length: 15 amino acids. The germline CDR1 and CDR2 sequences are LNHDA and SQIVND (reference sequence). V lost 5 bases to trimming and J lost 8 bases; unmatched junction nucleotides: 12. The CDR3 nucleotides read TGTGCCAGTAGTGGCAAGGACAGGGTCTGGGGTACGCAGTATTTT. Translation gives CASSGKDRVWGTQYF.

The CDR3 region has the DNA TGCGCCAGCGGCCCGGGACAGGGTGGGACCGGGGAGCTGTTTTTT. It translates to CASGPGQGGTGELFF. The chain is built from TRBV5-1 and TRBJ2-2, with 9 bases aligning to TRBD1. CDR3 length: 15 amino acids. The germline V gene encodes CDR1 SGHRS and CDR2 YFSETQ. Trimming took 7 bases from V and 5 from J; bases not matched to a gene: 9.

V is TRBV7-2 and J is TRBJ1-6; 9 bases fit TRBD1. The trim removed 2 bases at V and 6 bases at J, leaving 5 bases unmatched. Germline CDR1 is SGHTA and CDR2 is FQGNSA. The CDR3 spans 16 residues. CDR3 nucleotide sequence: TGTGCCAGCAGCTTAACGGGACAGGGTCGTAATTCACCCCTCCACTTT. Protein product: CASSLTGQGRNSPLHF.

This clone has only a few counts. The chain's CDR3 is CASSQEPQGAYNEQFF. In DNA form, the CDR3 reads TGCGCCAGCAGCCAAGAACCGCAGGGGGCGTATAATGAGCAGTTCTTC. V is TRBV4-3 and J is TRBJ2-1; TRBD1 agrees at 8 bases. The V segment lost 0 bases and the J segment 7 bases; nucleotides outside the gene matches: 8. Germline V gene data show CDR1 as LGHNA and CDR2 as YSLEER. The CDR3 consists of 16 residues.

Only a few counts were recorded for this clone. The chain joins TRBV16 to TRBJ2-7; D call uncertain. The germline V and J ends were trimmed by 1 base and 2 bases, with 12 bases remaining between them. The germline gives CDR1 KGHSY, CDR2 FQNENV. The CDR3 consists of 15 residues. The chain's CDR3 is CASSQLISSPYEQYF. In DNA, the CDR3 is TGTGCCAGCAGCCAATTAATCAGCTCCCCCTACGAGCAGTACTTC.

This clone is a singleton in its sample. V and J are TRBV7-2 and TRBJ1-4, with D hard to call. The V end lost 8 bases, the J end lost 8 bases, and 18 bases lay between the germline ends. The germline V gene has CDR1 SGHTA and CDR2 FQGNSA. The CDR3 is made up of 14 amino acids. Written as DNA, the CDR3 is TGTGCCAGCGCGTCCCCACGGGTCAACGAAAAACTGTTTTTT. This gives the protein CASASPRVNEKLFF.

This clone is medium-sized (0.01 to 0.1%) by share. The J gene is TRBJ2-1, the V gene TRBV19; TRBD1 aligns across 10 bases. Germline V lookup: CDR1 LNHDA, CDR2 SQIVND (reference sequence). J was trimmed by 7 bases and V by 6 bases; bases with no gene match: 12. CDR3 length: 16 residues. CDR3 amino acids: CASSTSRDRGMNEQFF. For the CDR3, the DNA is TGTGCCAGTAGCACCTCTCGGGACAGGGGAATGAATGAGCAGTTCTTC.

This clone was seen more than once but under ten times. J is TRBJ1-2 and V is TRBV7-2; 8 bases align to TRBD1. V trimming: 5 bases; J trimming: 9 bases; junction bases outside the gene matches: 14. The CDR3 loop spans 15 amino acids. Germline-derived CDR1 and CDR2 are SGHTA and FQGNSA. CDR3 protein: CASSIGTGASSSYTF. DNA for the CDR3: TGTGCCAGCAGCATCGGGACAGGTGCTTCGAGCAGCTACACCTTC.

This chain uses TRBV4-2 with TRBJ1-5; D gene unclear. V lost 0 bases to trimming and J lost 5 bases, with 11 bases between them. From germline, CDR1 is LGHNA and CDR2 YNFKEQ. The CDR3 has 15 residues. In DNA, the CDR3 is TGTGCCAGCAGCCAAGATCCTCAGATCTATCAGCCCCAGCATTTT. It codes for CASSQDPQIYQPQHF.

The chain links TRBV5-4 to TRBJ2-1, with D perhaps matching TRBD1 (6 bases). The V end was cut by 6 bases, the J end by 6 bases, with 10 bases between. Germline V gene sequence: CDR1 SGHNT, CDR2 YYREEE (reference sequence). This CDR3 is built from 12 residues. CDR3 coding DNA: TGTGCCAGCACCACAGGGAGCAATGAGCAGTTCTTC. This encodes CASTTGSNEQFF.

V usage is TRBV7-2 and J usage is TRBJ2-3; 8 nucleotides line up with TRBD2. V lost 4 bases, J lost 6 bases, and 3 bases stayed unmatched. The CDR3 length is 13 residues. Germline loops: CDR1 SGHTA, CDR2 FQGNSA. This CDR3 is CASSSRGGDTQYF. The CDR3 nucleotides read TGTGCCAGCAGCTCTCGGGGGGGGGATACGCAGTATTTT.

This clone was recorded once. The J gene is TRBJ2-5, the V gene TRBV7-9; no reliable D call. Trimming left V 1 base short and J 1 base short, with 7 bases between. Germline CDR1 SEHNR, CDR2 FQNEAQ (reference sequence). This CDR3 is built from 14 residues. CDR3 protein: CASSLVGIQETQYF. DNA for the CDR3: TGTGCCAGCAGCTTAGTAGGGATCCAAGAGACCCAGTACTTC.

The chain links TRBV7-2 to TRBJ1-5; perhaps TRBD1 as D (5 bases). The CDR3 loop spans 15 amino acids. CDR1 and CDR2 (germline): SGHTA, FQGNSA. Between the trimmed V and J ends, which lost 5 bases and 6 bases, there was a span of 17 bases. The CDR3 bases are TGTGCCAGCAGCCCCACCGGGGCAGTGCCTCAGCCCCAGCATTTT. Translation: CASSPTGAVPQPQHF.

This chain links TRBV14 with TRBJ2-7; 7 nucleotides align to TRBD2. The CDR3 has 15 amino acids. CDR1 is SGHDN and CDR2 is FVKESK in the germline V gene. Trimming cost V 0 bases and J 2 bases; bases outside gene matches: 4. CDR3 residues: CASSQESSGTYEQYF. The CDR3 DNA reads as TGTGCCAGCAGCCAAGAGTCTAGCGGAACCTACGAGCAGTACTTC.

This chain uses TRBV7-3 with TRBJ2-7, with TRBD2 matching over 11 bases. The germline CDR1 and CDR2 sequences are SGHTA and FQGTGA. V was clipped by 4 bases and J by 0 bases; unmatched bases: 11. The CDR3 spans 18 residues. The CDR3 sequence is CASSSFPLAGGPSYEQYF. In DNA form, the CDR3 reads TGTGCCAGCAGCTCTTTTCCTCTAGCGGGGGGACCCTCCTACGAGCAGTACTTC.

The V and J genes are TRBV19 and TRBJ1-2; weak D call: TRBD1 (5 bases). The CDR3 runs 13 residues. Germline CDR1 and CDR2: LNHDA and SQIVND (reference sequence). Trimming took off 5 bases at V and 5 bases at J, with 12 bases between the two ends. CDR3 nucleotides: TGTGCCAGTAGTGATCCAGGGAATTATGGCTACACCTTC. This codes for CASSDPGNYGYTF. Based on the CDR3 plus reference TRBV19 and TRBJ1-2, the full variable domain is DGGITQSPKYLFRKEGQNVTLSCEQNLNHDAMYWYRQDPGQGLRLIYYSQIVNDFQKGDIAEGYSVSREKKESFPLTVTSAQKNPTAFYLCASSDPGNYGYTFGSGTRLTVV.

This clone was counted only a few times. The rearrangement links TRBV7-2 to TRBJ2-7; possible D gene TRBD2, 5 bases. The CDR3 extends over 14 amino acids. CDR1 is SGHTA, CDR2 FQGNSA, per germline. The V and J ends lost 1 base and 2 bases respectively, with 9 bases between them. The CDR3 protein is CASSLGGSAYEQYF. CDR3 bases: TGTGCCAGCAGCTTAGGCGGGTCGGCCTACGAGCAGTACTTC.

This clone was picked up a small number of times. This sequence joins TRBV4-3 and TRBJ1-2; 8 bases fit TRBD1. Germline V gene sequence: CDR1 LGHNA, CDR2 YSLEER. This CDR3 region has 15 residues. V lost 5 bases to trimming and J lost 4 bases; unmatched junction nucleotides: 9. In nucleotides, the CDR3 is TGCGCCAGCAGCGCTCGACAGGGGAGCCCCTATGGCTACACCTTC. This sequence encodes CASSARQGSPYGYTF.

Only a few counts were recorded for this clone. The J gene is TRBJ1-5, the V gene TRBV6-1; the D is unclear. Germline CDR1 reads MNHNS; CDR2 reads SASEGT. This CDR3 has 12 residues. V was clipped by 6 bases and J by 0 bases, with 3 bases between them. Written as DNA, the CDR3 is TGTGCCAGCAGGGTTAGCAATCAGCCCCAGCATTTT. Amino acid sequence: CASRVSNQPQHF.

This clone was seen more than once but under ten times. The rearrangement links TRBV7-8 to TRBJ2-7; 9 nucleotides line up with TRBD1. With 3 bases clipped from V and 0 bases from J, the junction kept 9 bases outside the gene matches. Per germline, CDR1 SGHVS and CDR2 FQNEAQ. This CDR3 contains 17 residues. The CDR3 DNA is TGTGCCAGCAGCTTTGGGACAGGACAGGGGATCTCCTACGAGCAGTACTTC. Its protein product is CASSFGTGQGISYEQYF.

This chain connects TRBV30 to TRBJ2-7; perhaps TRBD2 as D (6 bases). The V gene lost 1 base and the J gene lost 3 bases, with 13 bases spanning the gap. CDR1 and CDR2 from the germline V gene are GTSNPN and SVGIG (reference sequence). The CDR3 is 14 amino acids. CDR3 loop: CAWSGTSFGYEQYF. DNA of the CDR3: TGTGCCTGGAGTGGCACTAGCTTCGGCTACGAGCAGTACTTC.

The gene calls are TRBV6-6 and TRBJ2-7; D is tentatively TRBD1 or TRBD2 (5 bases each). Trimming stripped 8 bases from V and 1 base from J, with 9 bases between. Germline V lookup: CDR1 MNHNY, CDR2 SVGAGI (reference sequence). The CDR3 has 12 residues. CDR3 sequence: CASWDRSYEQYF. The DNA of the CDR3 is TGTGCCAGCTGGGACCGGTCCTACGAGCAGTACTTC.

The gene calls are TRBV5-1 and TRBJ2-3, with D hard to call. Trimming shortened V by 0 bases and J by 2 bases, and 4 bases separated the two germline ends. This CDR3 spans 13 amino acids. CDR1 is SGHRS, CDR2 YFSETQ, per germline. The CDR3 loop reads CASSLGATDTQYF. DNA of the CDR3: TGCGCCAGCAGCTTGGGCGCCACAGATACGCAGTATTTT.

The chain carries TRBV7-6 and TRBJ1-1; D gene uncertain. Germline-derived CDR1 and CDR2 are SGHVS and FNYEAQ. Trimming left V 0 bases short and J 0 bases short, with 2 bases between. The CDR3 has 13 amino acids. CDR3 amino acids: CASSLAMNTEAFF. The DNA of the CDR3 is TGTGCCAGCAGCTTAGCCATGAACACTGAAGCTTTCTTT.

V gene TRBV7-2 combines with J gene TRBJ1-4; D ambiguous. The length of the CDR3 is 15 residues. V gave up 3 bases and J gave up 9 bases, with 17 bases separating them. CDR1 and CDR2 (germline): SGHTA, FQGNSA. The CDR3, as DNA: TGTGCCAGCAGCTTGGCACGGGCCAACCCCCAAAAACTGTTTTTT. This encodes CASSLARANPQKLFF.